This T cell receptor beta chain stems from a study of CD8+CD57+ T cells in acquired aplastic anemia. Looking at the study overall: Sorting CD4+ and CD8+ cells gave DNA averaging approximately 3 ug. General observations from the study: CD8+ Simpson's diversity did not differ significantly between patients and controls. Patients and controls shared under 35 CD8+ CDR3 sequences, highly expressed in patients.

This CDR3 has 12 amino acids. The trim removed 5 bases at V and 8 bases at J, leaving 8 bases unmatched. From germline, CDR1 is DFQATT and CDR2 SNEGSKA (reference sequence). Details on this clonotype: Its specificity is unknown.

Both TCR beta VDJ combination and CDR3 sequence profiling were carried out. Genomic DNA was the template for this profiling. TCRdb independently ran MiXCR on the reads; one entry per CDR3 protein. The table lists approximately 270,000 distinct CDR3 sequences, roughly half of them singletons. This TCR derives from a human donor with severe aplastic anemia or a healthy control (not recorded which). Specimen: sorted CD4+, CD8+, or CD8+CD57+ T cells (not recorded which) from PBMCs. The chain combines TRBV20-1 with TRBJ1-2; 7 bases fit TRBD1. CDR3 sequence (DNA): TGCAGTGCTCCAAACAGGGGAAAAGGCTACACCTTC. It translates to CSAPNRGKGYTF.